Shown below are 3 T cell receptor beta chains from a single sample sequenced in a study of blood T cell repertoires in COVID-19. Profiling relied on immunoSEQ multiplex PCR, and the TCRdb table lists in-frame clones only, not all of them. The sample has about 210,000 clones, 92% seen once. The sample was peripheral blood. All receptors derive from a young man with acute or convalescent COVID-19.

The chain employs TRBV11-2 and TRBJ2-7, with D possibly TRBD1 on 6 matching bases. This CDR3 is 17 amino acids long. Deletions cut 10 bases from V and 0 bases from J, with 25 bases between. CDR1 SGHAT and CDR2 FQNNGV come from the germline V gene. CDR3 sequence: CATRGIMPKLSSYEQYF. The DNA for the CDR3 is TGTGCCACCAGGGGCATAATGCCGAAACTGAGCTCCTACGAGCAGTACTTC.

The genes are TRBV11-2 and TRBJ2-1; the D is unclear. Germline lookup yields CDR1 SGHAT and CDR2 FQNNGV. The CDR3 has 17 amino acids. V lost 5 bases, J lost 3 bases, and 20 bases lay in between. CDR3 region: CASSQSPRPTSYNEQFF. The CDR3 DNA reads TGTGCCAGCAGCCAATCCCCAAGACCGACAAGCTACAATGAGCAGTTCTTC.

The CDR3 DNA sequence: TGTGCCAGCAGCTTAGCAGGACTAGCGAAACCCTACGAGCAGTACTTC. Protein product: CASSLAGLAKPYEQYF. The chain employs TRBV7-9 and TRBJ2-7; 9 nucleotides agree with TRBD2. CDR1 is SEHNR and CDR2 is FQNEAQ in the germline V gene (reference sequence). The CDR3 sequence is 16 residues long. J gave up 2 bases and V 0 bases, and 5 bases lay outside the gene matches.